One and the same sample provided the 25 T cell receptor beta chains below, sequenced in a study of cytomegalovirus exposure and HLA in healthy donors. Amplification used 60 Vbeta primers and 13 Jbeta primers. Clones were sequenced by immunoSEQ multiplex PCR, and TCRdb holds only the in-frame ones, with some missing. The sample lists fewer than 250,000 clones, around four fifths seen once, with about 1% in the top ten. Sequenced sample: PBMCs. The receptors originated from a woman aged 40 to 50 in good health and CMV-seronegative.

This sequence joins TRBV30 and TRBJ2-7; D possibly corresponds to TRBD2 (5 bases). V shed 5 bases and J shed 6 bases, with 11 bases lying between them. The CDR3 consists of 11 residues. Germline V CDR1 and CDR2: GTSNPN, SVGIG (reference sequence). The DNA for the CDR3 is TGTGCCTGGGATATTGGAGGCGAGCAGTACGTC. Residues: CAWDIGGEQYV.

V is TRBV7-2 and J is TRBJ2-2; tentatively, D is TRBD1 (6 bases). Germline CDR1 and CDR2: SGHTA and FQGNSA. V lost 4 bases to trimming and J lost 3 bases, with 15 bases between them. The CDR3 has 16 residues. CDR3 coding DNA: TGTGCCAGCAGCTCCTGGGACATCCGATACACCGGGGAGCTGTTTTTT. It specifies CASSSWDIRYTGELFF.

The chain recombines TRBV10-3 with TRBJ2-5, with TRBD1 identical over 7 bases. Germline V lookup: CDR1 ENHRY, CDR2 SYGVKD. The CDR3 has 13 residues. The trim removed 10 bases at V and 0 bases at J, leaving 5 bases unmatched. CDR3 nucleotide sequence: TGTGCCACTGGACAGGCGTACCAAGAGACCCAGTACTTC. This sequence encodes CATGQAYQETQYF.

The chain has TRBV5-1 and TRBJ2-6, with D unclear. The CDR3 is made up of 15 amino acids. From germline, CDR1 is SGHRS and CDR2 YFSETQ. The germline V and J ends were trimmed by 0 bases and 0 bases, with 4 bases remaining between them. The CDR3 nucleotides read TGCGCCAGCAGCTTGGGTAGCTCTGGGGCCAACGTCCTGACTTTC. This codes for CASSLGSSGANVLTF.

This clone was seen a single time. The V and J genes are TRBV4-3 and TRBJ1-3, with D possibly matching TRBD1 (5 bases). V was pared by 0 bases and J by 1 base, with 13 bases between. The germline CDR1 and CDR2 sequences are LGHNA and YSLEER. The CDR3 totals 17 residues. The CDR3 region has the DNA TGCGCCAGCAGCCAAGATTGGGGGAGGAGTTCTGGAAACACCATATATTTT. It codes for CASSQDWGRSSGNTIYF.

The CDR3 sequence: CASRAGTGVGYTF. CDR3 DNA: TGTGCCAGCAGGGCCGGGACAGGGGTTGGCTACACCTTC. The chain uses TRBV2 and TRBJ1-2; the match to TRBD1 covers 10 bases. The germline V gene has CDR1 SNHLY and CDR2 FYNNEI. J gave up 7 bases and V 6 bases, and 5 bases lay outside the gene matches. There are 13 residues in the CDR3.

Turning to this clone: One junction end disagrees with the germline gene, perhaps due to a read error. In nucleotides, the CDR3 is TGTGCCAGCAGCTTAAACGGGGGGAACTCTGAAGCTTTCTTT. Residues: CASSLNGGNSEAFF. This rearrangement joins TRBV7-3 to TRBJ1-1, with D possibly TRBD1 on 5 matching bases. Germline assignment: CDR1 SGHTA and CDR2 FQGTGA. The CDR3 sequence is 14 residues long.

The chain uses TRBV7-5 and TRBJ2-7; TRBD2 was called by the table and not checked on the DNA. TRBV7-5 is deemed a pseudogene. The CDR3 totals 16 residues. Here the CDR3 DNA reads TGTGTCAGAACGCCTAGAGAGACTAGCCGGATTTACGAGCAGTACGTC. Translated: CVRTPRETSRIYEQYV.

The chain carries TRBV11-3 and TRBJ1-4; tentative D call: TRBD1 (6 bases). The germline V gene encodes CDR1 SGHNT and CDR2 YENEEA. The CDR3 has 17 amino acids. Trimming left V 6 bases short and J 8 bases short, with 25 bases between. Written as DNA, the CDR3 is TGTGCCAGCAGTCCCGATCGAACAGGGTCGCTGAGGGAAAAACTGTTTTTT. Translated: CASSPDRTGSLREKLFF.

V is TRBV4-1 and J is TRBJ2-1; TRBD2 matches 11 bases. The V and J ends lost 1 base and 7 bases, in that order; junction bases with no gene match: 3. CDR3 length equals 15 residues. Germline CDR1 MGHRA, CDR2 YSYEKL. The CDR3 protein is CASSQVRLAGNEQFF. In nucleotides, the CDR3 is TGCGCCAGCAGCCAAGTAAGACTAGCGGGAAATGAGCAGTTCTTC.

The chain has TRBV6-5 and TRBJ1-1, with D possibly matching TRBD1 (5 bases). CDR1 and CDR2 (germline): MNHEY, SVGAGI. CDR3 length: 14 amino acids. Trimming stripped 2 bases from V and 8 bases from J, with 15 bases between. The CDR3 loop is CASSYGEGIGEAFF. CDR3 nucleotides: TGTGCCAGCAGTTACGGGGAGGGGATAGGGGAAGCTTTCTTT.

This chain uses TRBV7-2 with TRBJ2-3; D gene unclear. Germline V CDR1 and CDR2: SGHTA, FQGNSA. V lost 5 bases and J 3 bases, leaving 6 bases between the germline ends. This CDR3 region has 12 residues. DNA for the CDR3: TGTGCCAGCAGCGGAGATACAGATACGCAGTATTTT. This encodes CASSGDTDTQYF.

The chain joins TRBV9 to TRBJ2-5; 12 bases are shared with TRBD2. Germline CDR1 reads SGDLS; CDR2 reads YYNGEE. The V segment lost 3 bases and the J segment 2 bases; nucleotides outside the gene matches: 5. This CDR3 is 16 amino acids long. The CDR3 sequence is CASSAQLAGGQETQYF. The CDR3 DNA reads TGTGCCAGCAGCGCCCAACTAGCGGGAGGACAAGAGACCCAGTACTTC.

V usage is TRBV9 and J usage is TRBJ2-7; a weak D match, TRBD1 (6 bases). Looked up from germline, CDR1 is SGDLS and CDR2 is YYNGEE. The ends were cut back, 4 bases at V and 5 bases at J, with 19 bases in the middle. The length of the CDR3 is 15 residues. CDR3 in DNA: TGTGCCAGCAGCCTCGAAGGTGTGGCAGGGGACGAGCAGTACTTC. This sequence encodes CASSLEGVAGDEQYF.

In this sample, this clone turned up a few times. V usage is TRBV10-3 and J usage is TRBJ2-1; the D gene is possibly TRBD1 (5 bases). CDR1 is ENHRY and CDR2 is SYGVKD in the germline V gene. CDR3 size: 14 residues. V shed 7 bases and J shed 5 bases, with 15 bases lying between them. The CDR3 sequence: CAINQGSDNNEQFF. The CDR3 nucleotides read TGTGCCATCAATCAGGGTTCCGACAACAATGAGCAGTTCTTC.

This sequence joins TRBV12-5 and TRBJ1-4; D gene uncertain. The CDR3 is 16 amino acids. V lost 2 bases to trimming and J lost 5 bases, with 15 bases between them. CDR1 and CDR2 (germline): LGHNT, FRNRAP. In DNA form, the CDR3 reads TGTGCTAGTGGTTTGCATCAAGGCAGAGCGAATGAAAAACTGTTTTTT. This translates into CASGLHQGRANEKLFF.

This chain links TRBV18 with TRBJ1-1, with unresolved D. V dropped 6 bases and J dropped 6 bases, with 17 bases sitting between them. The germline V gene encodes CDR1 KGHSH and CDR2 LQKENI. This CDR3 region has 14 residues. Here the CDR3 DNA reads TGTGCCAGCTCTCAAGCTGAGGGTACGGCTGAAGCTTTCTTT. Protein: CASSQAEGTAEAFF.

The V and J genes are TRBV5-5 and TRBJ1-1; 9 nucleotides align to TRBD1. V lost 4 bases, J lost 1 base, and 5 bases stayed unmatched. This CDR3 spans 15 amino acids. The germline CDR1 and CDR2 sequences are SGHKS and YYEKEE (reference sequence). The chain's CDR3 is CASSAVGQGNTEAFF. For the CDR3, the DNA is TGTGCCAGCAGCGCGGTGGGACAGGGGAACACTGAAGCTTTCTTT.

Points on this clone: At one of its ends the junction is not consistent with the germline gene, which may arise from a read error. The chain combines TRBV2 with TRBJ2-6; 7 bases match TRBD1. Germline loops: CDR1 SNHLY, CDR2 FYNNEI. This CDR3 region has 20 residues. The CDR3 here is CASSKATGQFIYSGANVLTF. The CDR3, as DNA: TGTGCCAGCAGTAAAGCCACGGGACAGTTTATCTACTCTGGGGCCAACGTCCTGACTTTC. Drawing the rest from reference TRBV2 and TRBJ2-6, the complete variable domain is EPEVTQTPSHQVTQMGQEVILRCVPISNHLYFYWYRQILGQKVEFLVSFYNNEISEKSEIFDDQFSVERPDGSNFTLKIRSTKLEDSAMYFCASSKATGQFIYSGANVLTFGAGSRLTVL.

A note on this clone: This same CDR3 is encoded by further DNA sequences in the sample. The genes are TRBV5-1 and TRBJ2-1; 9 positions agree with TRBD2. The CDR3 contains 16 residues. After removal of 0 bases from V and 1 base from J, the junction contained 2 bases not matched to a gene. The germline gives CDR1 SGHRS, CDR2 YFSETQ. The CDR3 is CASSLGAGGSYNEQFF. CDR3 sequence (DNA): TGCGCCAGCAGCTTGGGTGCGGGAGGGTCCTACAATGAGCAGTTCTTC.

The chain couples TRBV12-5 to TRBJ1-5; 7 bases fit TRBD1. The germline CDR1 and CDR2 sequences are LGHNT and FRNRAP. Germline trimming cut 5 bases from V and 5 bases from J; bases unmatched to any gene: 9. This CDR3 spans 15 amino acids. The CDR3 DNA reads as TGTGCTAGTGGTCCGGGACAGTTGAAGGATCAGCCCCAGCATTTT. Translation gives CASGPGQLKDQPQHF.

V and J are TRBV19 and TRBJ1-2; D is possibly TRBD1 (5 bases). Trimming took off 4 bases at V and 4 bases at J, with 16 bases between the two ends. The CDR3 contains 15 residues. Germline V gene data show CDR1 as LNHDA and CDR2 as SQIVND (reference sequence). The CDR3 nucleotides are TGTGCCAGTAGTAGTTACCAAGACAGCCCCTATGGCTACACCTTC. Protein: CASSSYQDSPYGYTF.

The rearrangement uses TRBV29-1 and TRBJ2-3, with D uncertain. This CDR3 spans 13 amino acids. V was clipped by 7 bases and J by 4 bases, with 15 bases between them. Looked up from germline, CDR1 is SQVTM and CDR2 is ANQGSEA. For the CDR3, the DNA is TGCAGCGCCGACCCCCTGGGCCCAGATACGCAGTATTTT. Encoded protein: CSADPLGPDTQYF.

V usage is TRBV7-2 and J usage is TRBJ2-3; perhaps TRBD2 as D (5 bases). V was shortened by 5 bases and J by 1 base, with 16 bases between the two germline ends. The length of the CDR3 is 16 residues. Germline values: CDR1 SGHTA, CDR2 FQGNSA. This CDR3 reads CASSALASGRTDTQYF. The CDR3 DNA reads as TGTGCCAGCAGCGCACTGGCCAGCGGTCGCACAGATACGCAGTATTTT.

The chain joins TRBV4-3 to TRBJ2-3; weak D call: TRBD2 (6 bases). Germline loops: CDR1 LGHNA, CDR2 YSLEER. The CDR3 is 15 amino acids. Trimming took off 0 bases at V and 4 bases at J, with 11 bases between the two ends. The CDR3 spells CASSQDQLASDTQYF. As DNA, the CDR3 is TGCGCCAGCAGCCAAGATCAGCTAGCGTCAGATACGCAGTATTTT.